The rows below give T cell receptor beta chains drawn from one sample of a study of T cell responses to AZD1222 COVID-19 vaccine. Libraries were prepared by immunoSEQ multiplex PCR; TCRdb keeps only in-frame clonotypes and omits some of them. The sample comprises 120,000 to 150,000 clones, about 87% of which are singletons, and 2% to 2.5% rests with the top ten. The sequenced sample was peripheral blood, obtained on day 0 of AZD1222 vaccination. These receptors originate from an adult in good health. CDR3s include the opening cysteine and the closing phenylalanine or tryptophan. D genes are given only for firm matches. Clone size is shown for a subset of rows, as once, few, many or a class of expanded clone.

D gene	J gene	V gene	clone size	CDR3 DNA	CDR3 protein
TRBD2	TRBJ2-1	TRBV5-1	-	TGCGCCAGCAGCCCAAGCGGGGCTGGCTACAATGAGCAGTTCTTC	CASSPSGAGYNEQFF
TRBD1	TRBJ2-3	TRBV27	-	TGTGCCAGCAGTTCACAGGGGAATACGCAGTATTTT	CASSSQGNTQYF
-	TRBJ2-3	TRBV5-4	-	TGTGCCAGCAGCGATTTTCGGGTCACAGATACGCAGTATTTT	CASSDFRVTDTQYF
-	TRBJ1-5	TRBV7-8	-	TGTGCCAGCAGCTTAGGGTGGACCCCAGGGGCCGATAGCAATCAGCCCCAGCATTTT	CASSLGWTPGADSNQPQHF
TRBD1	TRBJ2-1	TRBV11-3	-	TGTGCCAGCAGCCGTCGGGGGACAGGGTACAATGAGCAGTTCTTC	CASSRRGTGYNEQFF
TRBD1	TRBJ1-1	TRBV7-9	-	TGTGCCAGCACCCTAGACAGGGAAGAAGCTTTCTTT	CASTLDREEAFF
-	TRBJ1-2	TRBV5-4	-	TGTGCCAGCAGCTTGGTCGCAGCCGATGGCTACACCTTC	CASSLVAADGYTF
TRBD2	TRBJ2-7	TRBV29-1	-	TGCAGCGTCGAGACTAGCGGGAGAACCTACGAGCAGTACTTC	CSVETSGRTYEQYF
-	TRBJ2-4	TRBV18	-	TGTGCCAGCTCACGACTGGGAAGGTTGGGAAACATTCAGTACTTC	CASSRLGRLGNIQYF
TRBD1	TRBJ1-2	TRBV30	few	TGTGCCTGGAGTCGGGACAGGTACTATCGAGGCTACACCTTC	CAWSRDRYYRGYTF
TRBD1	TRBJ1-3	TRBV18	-	TGTGCCAGCTCACCTGACAGGGAGAATACCATATATTTT	CASSPDRENTIYF
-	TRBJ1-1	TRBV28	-	TGTGCCAGCAGCTCTGGGGGTAAGGGGAACACTGAAGCTTTCTTT	CASSSGGKGNTEAFF
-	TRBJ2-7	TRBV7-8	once	TGTGCCAGCAGATCACGCGGGGTCTACGAGCAGTACTTC	CASRSRGVYEQYF
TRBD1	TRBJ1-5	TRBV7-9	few	TGTGCCAGCAGCTCTGGACAGGGGGGGCAGCCCCAGCATTTT	CASSSGQGGQPQHF
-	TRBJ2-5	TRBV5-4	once	TGTGCCAGCAGCCCCCTCCCTCGGGGGACAGATCAAGAGACCCAGTACTTC	CASSPLPRGTDQETQYF
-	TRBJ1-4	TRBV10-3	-	TGTGCCTCCGGAAGGGGCCCTAATGAAAAACTGTTTTTT	CASGRGPNEKLFF
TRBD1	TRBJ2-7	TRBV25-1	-	TGTGCCAGCAGTGAACCCGACAGGGGAGCCTACGAGCAGTACTTC	CASSEPDRGAYEQYF
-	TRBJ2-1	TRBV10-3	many	TGTGCCATCAGTGAGACGGCTGACTACAATGAGCAGTTCTTC	CAISETADYNEQFF
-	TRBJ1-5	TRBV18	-	TGTGCCAGCTCACCGGGAGGGGGTGACCAGCCCCAGCATTTT	CASSPGGGDQPQHF
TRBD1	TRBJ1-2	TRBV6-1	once	TGTGCCAGCAGTGACCCCGGGACAGGGGTTATTGGCTACACCTTC	CASSDPGTGVIGYTF